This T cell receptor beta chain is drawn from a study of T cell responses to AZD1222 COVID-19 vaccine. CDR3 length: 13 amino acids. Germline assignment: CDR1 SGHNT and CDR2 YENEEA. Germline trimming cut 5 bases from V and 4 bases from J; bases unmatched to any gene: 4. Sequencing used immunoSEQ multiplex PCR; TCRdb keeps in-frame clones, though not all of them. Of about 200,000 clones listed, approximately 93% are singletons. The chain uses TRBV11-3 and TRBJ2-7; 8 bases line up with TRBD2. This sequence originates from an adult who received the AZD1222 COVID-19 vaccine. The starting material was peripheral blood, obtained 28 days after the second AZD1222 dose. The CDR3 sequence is CASSTGGQYEQYF. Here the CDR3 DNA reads TGTGCCAGCAGCACGGGGGGGCAGTACGAGCAGTACTTC.